This entry concerns a single TCR beta chain. The record originates from a study of blood T cells in healthy people across ages. A second PCR of about 7 to 12 cycles used a sample-barcoded 5' primer and a J-beta primer mix. TCRdb reprocessed the 5' RACE reads with MiXCR, giving one entry per CDR3 protein. The sample contains approximately 1.5 million distinct CDR3 sequences, approximately 42% of which appear only once. Trimming shortened V by 4 bases and J by 3 bases, and 22 bases separated the two germline ends. The V gene's germline CDR1 is MNHEY and CDR2 SVGEGT. The CDR3 is made up of 18 amino acids.

The sequenced sample consisted of blood. This chain links TRBV6-2 or TRBV6-3 with TRBJ1-5, with D tentatively TRBD1 (5 bases). The sequence was obtained from a woman in her late teens or twenties in good health. The CDR3: CASSSHLGRGLSNQPQHF. The CDR3 coding sequence is TGTGCCAGCAGTTCCCACCTGGGACGGGGGTTATCCAATCAGCCCCAGCATTTT.